A single sample is the source of the 11 T cell receptor beta chains below, sequenced in a study of blood T cell repertoires in COVID-19. The data were produced by immunoSEQ multiplex PCR, yet TCRdb's version contains in-frame clones alone and is incomplete. This repertoire shows some 140,000 clones, roughly 90% found once; its top ten account for less than 20%. The sequencing input was peripheral blood. These receptors came from a man aged 50-59 years with active or convalescent COVID-19.

The chain links TRBV11-2 to TRBJ1-1; D gene unclear. V was shortened by 1 base and J by 2 bases, with 5 bases between the two germline ends. Per the germline V gene, CDR1 is SGHAT and CDR2 is FQNNGV. The CDR3 extends over 13 amino acids. CDR3 in amino acids: CASSLGGNTEAFF. The CDR3 bases are TGTGCCAGCAGCTTAGGTGGCAACACTGAAGCTTTCTTT.

CDR3 in DNA: TGTGCCTGGAGCACAGAGACCACCTACAATGAGCAGTTCTTC. It is translated as CAWSTETTYNEQFF. The chain is built from TRBV30 and TRBJ2-1; D ambiguous. This CDR3 has 14 residues. V gave up 3 bases and J gave up 2 bases, with 11 bases separating them. Per germline, CDR1 GTSNPN and CDR2 SVGIG (reference sequence).

The J gene is TRBJ2-7, the V gene TRBV6-1; D is unresolved. V was clipped by 2 bases and J by 4 bases, with 15 bases between them. This CDR3 spans 15 amino acids. The germline V gene encodes CDR1 MNHNS and CDR2 SASEGT. The chain's CDR3 is CASSENHYGQYEQYF. CDR3 sequence (DNA): TGTGCCAGCAGTGAAAATCACTACGGCCAGTACGAGCAGTACTTC.

V is TRBV2 and J is TRBJ1-2; D might be TRBD1 (6 bases). This CDR3 spans 13 amino acids. Germline V gene data show CDR1 as SNHLY and CDR2 as FYNNEI. Trimming pared 0 bases from V and 5 bases from J, leaving 7 bases between. The CDR3 nucleotides are TGTGCCAGCAGTGAAGCGCAGGGGTATGGCTACACCTTC. Translated: CASSEAQGYGYTF.

The chain joins TRBV7-6 to TRBJ2-7; a weak D match, TRBD2 (6 bases). This CDR3 is 15 amino acids long. CDR1 SGHVS and CDR2 FNYEAQ come from the germline V gene. V lost 2 bases, J lost 3 bases, and 14 bases lay in between. The CDR3 loop reads CASSLTGISGYEQYF. The CDR3 nucleotides are TGTGCCAGCAGCTTAACCGGCATTAGCGGCTACGAGCAGTACTTC.

The chain couples TRBV5-1 to TRBJ2-1, with D possibly TRBD2 on 5 matching bases. The CDR3 totals 16 residues. Germline V CDR1 and CDR2: SGHRS, YFSETQ. V was clipped by 0 bases and J by 4 bases, with 14 bases between them. DNA of the CDR3: TGCGCCAGCAGCTTGGGACCGGGAACTCTATACAATGAGCAGTTCTTC. Translated: CASSLGPGTLYNEQFF. The variable domain in full, with the rest retrieved from reference TRBV5-1 and TRBJ2-1, is KAGVTQTPRYLIKTRGQQVTLSCSPISGHRSVSWYQQTPGQGLQFLFEYFSETQRNKGNFPGRFSGRQFSNSRSEMNVSTLELGDSALYLCASSLGPGTLYNEQFFGPGTRLTVL.

With regard to this clone: The same CDR3 also results from other DNA sequences found in this sample. The V and J genes are TRBV11-3 and TRBJ2-7; maybe TRBD1 (6 bases). V was clipped by 5 bases and J by 2 bases, with 10 bases between them. The CDR3 sequence is 13 residues long. Germline CDR1 reads SGHNT; CDR2 reads YENEEA. The CDR3 DNA reads as TGTGCCAGCAGCCTCGGACAGACCTACGAGCAGTACTTC. It yields the protein CASSLGQTYEQYF.

This clone was seen only once. The chain couples TRBV27 to TRBJ2-7; weak D call: TRBD1 (7 bases). Germline loops: CDR1 MNHEY, CDR2 SMNVEV (reference sequence). The CDR3 covers 13 residues. V lost 7 bases to trimming and J lost 6 bases, with 16 bases between them. The CDR3 region is CASTRQGGFEQYF. The CDR3 DNA is TGTGCCAGCACAAGACAGGGAGGTTTCGAGCAGTACTTC.

CDR3 nucleotide sequence: TGTGCCAGCAGCTTATCCTTTATAAGCGGGAGTGAGCAGTTCTTC. It codes for CASSLSFISGSEQFF. The chain links TRBV7-8 to TRBJ2-1, with 8 bases fitting TRBD2. The V gene's germline CDR1 is SGHVS and CDR2 FQNEAQ. The CDR3 runs 15 residues. V dropped 2 bases and J dropped 9; count of bases not matched to a gene: 9. Supplemented by reference TRBV7-8 and TRBJ2-1, the full variable domain reads GAGVSQSPRYKVAKRGQDVALRCDPISGHVSLFWYQQALGQGPEFLTYFQNEAQLDKSGLPSDRFFAERPEGSVSTLKIQRTQQEDSAVYLCASSLSFISGSEQFFGPGTRLTVL.

The CDR3 sequence: CASSIREGANVLTF. The CDR3 DNA sequence: TGTGCCAGTAGTATCCGGGAAGGGGCCAACGTCCTGACTTTC. The V call is TRBV19, the J call TRBJ2-6; a possible D gene is TRBD2 (5 bases). Trimming took off 3 bases at V and 4 bases at J, with 7 bases between the two ends. This CDR3 is built from 14 residues. CDR1 and CDR2 from the germline V gene are LNHDA and SQIVND (reference sequence).

The rearrangement links TRBV18 to TRBJ2-7, with 10 bases lining up with TRBD1. This CDR3 region has 15 residues. Germline V lookup: CDR1 KGHSH, CDR2 LQKENI. Unmatched junction bases numbered 8, after V lost 3 bases and J lost 6 bases. The CDR3 here is CASSPTGTGEVEQYF. CDR3 in DNA: TGTGCCAGCTCACCGACCGGGACAGGGGAGGTCGAGCAGTACTTC.